The next 26 T cell receptor beta chains were all read from a single sample in a study of T cells of healthy individuals (dated by TCRdb to 2017 to 2018). The method behind the library was 5' RACE. Sequencing was carried out with an Illumina MiSeq. The public reads were reprocessed in TCRdb via fastp at Q25 and MiXCR, keeping in-frame beta chains. Identical CDR3 proteins give one entry, which carries the most common genes and DNA. For this sample the table gives around 98,000 distinct CDR3 sequences, of which 17% were detected only once. Jointly, the top ten make up roughly 6.2% of the sample. The receptor set was obtained from a human donor in good health.

The rearrangement joins TRBV7-2 to TRBJ2-3; TRBD1 matches at 11 bases. The CDR3 runs 14 residues. Losses at the gene ends were 8 bases for V and 2 bases for J; bases not matched to a gene: 3. Germline values: CDR1 SGHTA, CDR2 FQGNSA. CDR3 sequence: CASGQGASTDTQYF. The CDR3 nucleotides read TGTGCCAGCGGACAGGGGGCCTCCACAGATACGCAGTATTTT.

This clonotype occurred many times. The CDR3 loop is CASSQVGQDYNEQFF. Here the CDR3 DNA reads TGCGCCAGCAGCCAAGTGGGACAGGATTACAATGAGCAGTTCTTC. The chain joins TRBV4-1 to TRBJ2-1, with 8 bases aligning to TRBD1. Trimming cost V 1 base and J 4 bases; bases outside gene matches: 3. The germline V gene has CDR1 MGHRA and CDR2 YSYEKL. This CDR3 has 15 amino acids.

The sample holds a few counts of this clonotype. The chain couples TRBV5-1 to TRBJ2-3; 7 bases match TRBD2. This CDR3 comprises 15 residues. With 1 base clipped from V and 2 bases from J, the junction kept 4 bases outside the gene matches. Germline CDR1 reads SGHRS; CDR2 reads YFSETQ. The CDR3 region has the DNA TGCGCCAGCAGCTTGTCAACTAGCGTCACAGATACGCAGTATTTT. It translates to CASSLSTSVTDTQYF.

This clonotype was seen ten or more times. This chain uses TRBV18 with TRBJ1-4; D unclear. Per the germline V gene, CDR1 is KGHSH and CDR2 is LQKENI. The CDR3 is made up of 13 amino acids. Trimming took off 2 bases at V and 6 bases at J, with 7 bases between the two ends. CDR3 sequence reads: CASSPTGYEKLFF. In DNA form, the CDR3 reads TGTGCCAGCTCACCAACGGGCTATGAAAAACTGTTTTTT.

This clonotype has more than one count but fewer than ten. This sequence joins TRBV7-2 and TRBJ1-1; 7 bases fit TRBD1. The CDR3 totals 16 residues. The V and J ends lost 3 bases and 7 bases, in that order; junction bases with no gene match: 14. Germline lookup yields CDR1 SGHTA and CDR2 FQGNSA. CDR3 coding DNA: TGTGCCAGCAGCTTTCGGCGAACAGGGGCTCCTGGTGAAGCTTTCTTT. Translation: CASSFRRTGAPGEAFF.

The J gene is TRBJ2-2, the V gene TRBV19, with 7 nucleotides matching TRBD2. V gave up 1 base and J gave up 5 bases; unmatched junction bases: 4. The CDR3 is made up of 15 amino acids. Germline loops: CDR1 LNHDA, CDR2 SQIVND (reference sequence). The CDR3 bases are TGTGCCAGTAGTATAGCTCGGACTAGTACCGGGGAGCTGTTTTTT. Translation gives CASSIARTSTGELFF. The whole variable domain, remainder taken from reference TRBV19 and TRBJ2-2, is DGGITQSPKYLFRKEGQNVTLSCEQNLNHDAMYWYRQDPGQGLRLIYYSQIVNDFQKGDIAEGYSVSREKKESFPLTVTSAQKNPTAFYLCASSIARTSTGELFFGEGSRLTVL.

The chain recombines TRBV9 with TRBJ2-5; 7 bases align to TRBD2. The J segment lost 5 bases and the V segment lost 4 bases, leaving 2 bases of the junction unmatched. The CDR3 totals 12 residues. CDR1 is SGDLS, CDR2 YYNGEE, per germline. CDR3 protein: CASSRAGETQYF. In DNA, the CDR3 is TGTGCCAGCAGCAGAGCGGGGGAGACCCAGTACTTC.

As concerns this clonotype: No conserved phenylalanine or tryptophan ends this CDR3, so it is likely a read error. The chain links TRBV5-5 to TRBJ2-7, with D unresolved. Germline CDR1 and CDR2: SGHKS and YYEKEE (reference sequence). V dropped 0 bases and J dropped 0 bases, with 10 bases sitting between them. This CDR3 has 15 amino acids. CDR3 DNA: TGTGCCAGCAGCTTGGCCGGCCTGAGCTCCTACGAGCAGTACTCC. Protein sequence: CASSLAGLSSYEQYS.

This chain links TRBV27 with TRBJ1-4, with 9 positions matching TRBD1. Trimming at V came to 1 base and at J to 9 bases, leaving 12 bases not matched to a gene. The CDR3 totals 17 residues. CDR1 and CDR2 from the germline V gene are MNHEY and SMNVEV (reference sequence). CDR3 residues: CASSLLAPGTGLQKLFF. CDR3 nucleotide sequence: TGTGCCAGCAGTTTATTGGCCCCCGGGACAGGGCTACAAAAACTGTTTTTT.

This clonotype has more than one count but fewer than ten. The chain joins TRBV4-2 to TRBJ1-1; the D is unclear. CDR3 length: 14 residues. Trimming removed 0 bases at V and 3 bases at J, with 8 bases between. The germline V gene encodes CDR1 LGHNA and CDR2 YNFKEQ. The CDR3 coding sequence is TGTGCCAGCAGCCAAGATTTGAGGGACACTGAAGCTTTCTTT. This translates into CASSQDLRDTEAFF.

This clonotype was counted between two and nine times. V is TRBV19 and J is TRBJ2-7, with a weak D call TRBD1 (6 bases). CDR3 length: 15 residues. Trimming cost V 5 bases and J 1 base, with 15 bases left between them. Germline V gene lookup returns CDR1 LNHDA and CDR2 SQIVND (reference sequence). The CDR3 coding sequence is TGTGCCAGTAGTCCCCGAGGGACATCATCCTACGAGCAGTACTTC. It codes for CASSPRGTSSYEQYF.

The chain carries TRBV28 and TRBJ2-7, with 11 bases aligning to TRBD1. The length of the CDR3 is 16 residues. From germline, CDR1 is MDHEN and CDR2 SYDVKM. Trimming removed 4 bases from V and 5 bases from J; junction bases left unmatched: 10. For the CDR3, the DNA is TGTGCCAGCAGTTCCACATCCGGGACAGGGGGGGACGAGCAGTACTTC. Encoded protein: CASSSTSGTGGDEQYF. Based on the CDR3 plus reference TRBV28 and TRBJ2-7, the full variable domain is DVKVTQSSRYLVKRTGEKVFLECVQDMDHENMFWYRQDPGLGLRLIYFSYDVKMKEKGDIPEGYSVSREKKERFSLILESASTNQTSMYLCASSSTSGTGGDEQYFGPGTRLTVT.

This clonotype was counted ten times or more. J is TRBJ2-7 and V is TRBV28; D may be TRBD1 (5 bases). The CDR3 is made up of 13 amino acids. The V gene's germline CDR1 is MDHEN and CDR2 SYDVKM. The germline V and J ends were trimmed by 2 bases and 12 bases, with 17 bases remaining between them. The CDR3 region has the DNA TGTGCCAGCAGTTTAAGGGCAGGGTTCCGACGGTACTTC. Its protein product is CASSLRAGFRRYF.

CDR3 DNA sequence: TGTGCCAGCAGCGTAGCTGGCAGGGGTGGAAATGAGCAGTTCTTC. The encoded protein is CASSVAGRGGNEQFF. The V and J genes are TRBV9 and TRBJ2-1; TRBD1 is a possible D gene (6 bases). The V end was cut by 0 bases, the J end by 7 bases, with 14 bases between. The CDR3 extends over 15 amino acids. Per the germline V gene, CDR1 is SGDLS and CDR2 is YYNGEE.

This clonotype was counted at least ten times. V is TRBV20-1 and J is TRBJ2-4; 7 bases fit TRBD1. Per the germline V gene, CDR1 is DFQATT and CDR2 is SNEGSKA (reference sequence). The CDR3 spans 16 residues. Trimming at V came to 1 base and at J to 0 bases, leaving 6 bases not matched to a gene. The CDR3 DNA sequence: TGCAGTGCTAGAGTAGAGGGGGCGAGAGCCAAAAACATTCAGTACTTC. It encodes CSARVEGARAKNIQYF.

The table lists this clonotype with a few counts. In DNA form, the CDR3 reads TGTGCCAGCAGCTTACCTAGCCGGCCCGGGGAGCTGTTTTTT. Protein: CASSLPSRPGELFF. The V call is TRBV7-2, the J call TRBJ2-2; tentatively, D is TRBD2 (5 bases). CDR3 length: 14 residues. Germline CDR1 SGHTA, CDR2 FQGNSA. Between the trimmed V and J ends, which lost 2 bases and 6 bases, there was a span of 10 bases.

The chain uses TRBV20-1 and TRBJ2-5; 7 positions match TRBD1. The trim removed 6 bases at V and 0 bases at J, leaving 7 bases unmatched. CDR1 DFQATT and CDR2 SNEGSKA come from the germline V gene (reference sequence). This CDR3 has 14 amino acids. The CDR3 loop is CSAPGQRYQETQYF. The CDR3 region has the DNA TGCAGTGCCCCGGGACAGAGGTACCAAGAGACCCAGTACTTC.

This clonotype was counted a few times. This chain connects TRBV28 to TRBJ1-1; possible D gene TRBD1, 6 bases. From germline, CDR1 is MDHEN and CDR2 SYDVKM. The ends were cut back, 5 bases at V and 1 base at J, with 8 bases in the middle. This CDR3 spans 13 amino acids. The CDR3: CASSGTPNTEAFF. The CDR3 DNA follows: TGTGCCAGCAGTGGGACACCGAACACTGAAGCTTTCTTT.

The V and J genes are TRBV5-1 and TRBJ1-1; tentative D call: TRBD1 (6 bases). Trimming stripped 0 bases from V and 0 bases from J, with 6 bases between. Germline CDR1 reads SGHRS; CDR2 reads YFSETQ. This CDR3 contains 14 residues. The CDR3 is CASSLDRVNTEAFF. CDR3 bases: TGCGCCAGCAGCTTGGACAGGGTGAACACTGAAGCTTTCTTT.

This clonotype was recorded at least ten times. This sequence joins TRBV28 and TRBJ1-2; 9 bases are a match to TRBD1. CDR3 length: 14 residues. The J segment lost 7 bases and the V segment lost 5 bases, leaving 8 bases of the junction unmatched. Germline CDR1 is MDHEN and CDR2 is SYDVKM. Here the CDR3 reads CASSPPGQGLGYTF. The CDR3 DNA reads as TGTGCCAGCAGTCCACCGGGACAGGGACTTGGCTACACCTTC.

The chain combines TRBV7-2 with TRBJ2-3; D is ambiguous. Looked up from germline, CDR1 is SGHTA and CDR2 is FQGNSA. With 6 bases removed from V and 2 bases from J, the gap between germline ends came to 3 bases. CDR3 length equals 11 residues. CDR3 sequence reads: CASRDTDTQYF. CDR3 nucleotides: TGTGCCAGCAGAGACACAGATACGCAGTATTTT.

This clonotype has only a few counts. This chain joins TRBV12-3 or TRBV12-4 and TRBJ2-7; 8 bases align to TRBD1. V lost 7 bases, J lost 3 bases, and 11 bases stayed unmatched. The CDR3 is made up of 15 amino acids. CDR3 protein: CASTFAGTGHYEQYF. Written as DNA, the CDR3 is TGTGCCAGCACCTTCGCCGGGACAGGACACTACGAGCAGTACTTC.

This clonotype occurred many times. The chain uses TRBV7-2 and TRBJ2-5; D ambiguous. Trimming took off 6 bases at V and 5 bases at J, with 4 bases between the two ends. The CDR3 is 10 amino acids. Germline V lookup: CDR1 SGHTA, CDR2 FQGNSA. CDR3 DNA sequence: TGTGCCAGCAGTTTTGAGACCCAGTACTTC. Residues: CASSFETQYF.

This clonotype appeared a few times. In DNA, the CDR3 is TGTGCCAGCAGCAAAGTGGGCGGCGTAGCCGGCACTGAAGCTTTCTTT. Translation gives CASSKVGGVAGTEAFF. The genes are TRBV21-1 and TRBJ1-1; the listed D gene, TRBD1, was not tested against the DNA. TRBV21-1 is an annotated pseudogene. CDR3 length: 16 residues.

The chain uses TRBV28 and TRBJ2-3; TRBD2 matches at 9 bases. The CDR3 contains 15 residues. V shed 3 bases, J shed 5 bases, and the junction held 6 bases outside the gene matches. The germline V gene has CDR1 MDHEN and CDR2 SYDVKM. The CDR3 DNA sequence: TGTGCCAGCAGTTTTGAGGGTAGCGGGAGAGATACGCAGTATTTT. Translation: CASSFEGSGRDTQYF.

This clonotype was seen more than once but under ten times. The chain couples TRBV28 to TRBJ1-6; a possible D gene is TRBD1 (6 bases). CDR3 length: 15 residues. Germline V gives CDR1 MDHEN, CDR2 SYDVKM. Trimming cost V 4 bases and J 3 bases, with 10 bases left between them. Here the CDR3 DNA reads TGTGCCAGCAGTTCACAGGGAAACTATAATTCACCCCTCCACTTT. The encoded protein is CASSSQGNYNSPLHF.